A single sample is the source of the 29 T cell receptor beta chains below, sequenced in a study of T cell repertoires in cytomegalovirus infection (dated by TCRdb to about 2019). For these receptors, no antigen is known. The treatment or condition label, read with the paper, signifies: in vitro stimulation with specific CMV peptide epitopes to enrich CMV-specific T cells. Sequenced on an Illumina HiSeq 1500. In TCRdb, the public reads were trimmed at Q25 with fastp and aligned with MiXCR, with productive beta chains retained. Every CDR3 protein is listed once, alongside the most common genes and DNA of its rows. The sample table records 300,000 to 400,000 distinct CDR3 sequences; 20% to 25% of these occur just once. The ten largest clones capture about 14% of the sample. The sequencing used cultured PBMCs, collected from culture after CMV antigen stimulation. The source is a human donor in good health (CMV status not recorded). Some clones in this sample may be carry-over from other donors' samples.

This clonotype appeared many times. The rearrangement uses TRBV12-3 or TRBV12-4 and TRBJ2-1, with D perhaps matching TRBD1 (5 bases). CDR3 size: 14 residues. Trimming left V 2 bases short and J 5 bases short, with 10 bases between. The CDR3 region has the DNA TGTGCCAGCAGTTTATTTCCAGGGAACAATGAGCAGTTCTTC. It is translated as CASSLFPGNNEQFF.

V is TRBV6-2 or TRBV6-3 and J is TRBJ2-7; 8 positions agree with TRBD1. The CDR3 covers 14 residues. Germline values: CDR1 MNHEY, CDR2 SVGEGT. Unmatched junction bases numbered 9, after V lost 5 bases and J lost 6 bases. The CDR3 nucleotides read TGTGCCAGCAGTCCTGGACAGGGAAGGGGCGAGCAGTACGTC. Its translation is CASSPGQGRGEQYV.

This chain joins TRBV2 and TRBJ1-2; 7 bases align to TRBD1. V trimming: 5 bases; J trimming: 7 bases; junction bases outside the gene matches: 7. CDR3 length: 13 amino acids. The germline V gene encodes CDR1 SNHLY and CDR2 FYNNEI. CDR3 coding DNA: TGTGCCAGCAGTTACCGGGACAGCGGTGGCTACACCTTC. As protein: CASSYRDSGGYTF.

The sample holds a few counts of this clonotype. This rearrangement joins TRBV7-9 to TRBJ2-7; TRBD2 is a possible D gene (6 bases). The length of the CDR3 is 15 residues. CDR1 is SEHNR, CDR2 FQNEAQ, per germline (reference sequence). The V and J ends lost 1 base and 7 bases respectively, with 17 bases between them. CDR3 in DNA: TGTGCCAGCAGCTTAGGGACCCCCGGGGGAGCTGAGCAGTACTTC. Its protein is CASSLGTPGGAEQYF.

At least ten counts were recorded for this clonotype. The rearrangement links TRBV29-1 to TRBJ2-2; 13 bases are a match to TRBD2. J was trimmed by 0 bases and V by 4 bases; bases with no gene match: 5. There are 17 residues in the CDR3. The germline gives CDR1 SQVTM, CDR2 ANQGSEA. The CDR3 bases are TGCAGCGTTGGGGGACTAGCGGGAACAGCGAACACCGGGGAGCTGTTTTTT. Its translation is CSVGGLAGTANTGELFF.

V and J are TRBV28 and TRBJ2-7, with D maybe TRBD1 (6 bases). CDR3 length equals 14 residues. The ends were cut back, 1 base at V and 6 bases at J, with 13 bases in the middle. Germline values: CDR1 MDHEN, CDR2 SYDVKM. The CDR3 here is CASSLYRDPPEQYF. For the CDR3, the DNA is TGTGCCAGCAGTTTATACAGGGACCCCCCCGAGCAGTACTTC.

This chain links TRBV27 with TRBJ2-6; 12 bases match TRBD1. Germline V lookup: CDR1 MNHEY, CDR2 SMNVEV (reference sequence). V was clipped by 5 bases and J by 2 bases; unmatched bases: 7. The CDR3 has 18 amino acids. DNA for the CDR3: TGTGCCAGCAGTCTGGGACAGGGGGCGTCTGCTGGGGCCAACGTCCTGACTTTC. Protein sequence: CASSLGQGASAGANVLTF.

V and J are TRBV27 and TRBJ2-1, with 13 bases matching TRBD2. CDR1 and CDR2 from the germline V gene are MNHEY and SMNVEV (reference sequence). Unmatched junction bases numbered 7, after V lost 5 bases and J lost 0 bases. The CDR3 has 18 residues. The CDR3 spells CASSPPRTSGSSYNEQFF. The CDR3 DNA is TGTGCCAGCAGTCCTCCAAGGACTAGCGGGAGCTCCTACAATGAGCAGTTCTTC.

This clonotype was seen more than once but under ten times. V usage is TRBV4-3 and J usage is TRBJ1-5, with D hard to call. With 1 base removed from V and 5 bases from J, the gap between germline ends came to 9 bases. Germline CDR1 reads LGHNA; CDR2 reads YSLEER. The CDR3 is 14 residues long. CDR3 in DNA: TGCGCCAGCAGCCAAGCCAGGTACCATCAGCCCCAGCATTTT. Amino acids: CASSQARYHQPQHF.

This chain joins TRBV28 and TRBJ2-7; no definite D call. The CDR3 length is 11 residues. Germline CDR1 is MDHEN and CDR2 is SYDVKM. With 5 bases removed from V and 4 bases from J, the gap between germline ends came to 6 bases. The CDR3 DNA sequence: TGTGCCAGCAGTACCCCTTACGAGCAGTACTTC. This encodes CASSTPYEQYF.

CDR3 region: CASRDPGLAGPRDTQYF. The CDR3 DNA follows: TGTGCCAGCCGAGACCCCGGGCTAGCGGGACCGAGGGATACGCAGTATTTT. This chain uses TRBV6-2 or TRBV6-3 with TRBJ2-3; TRBD2 matches at 9 bases. From germline, CDR1 is MNHEY and CDR2 SVGEGT. Trimming removed 8 bases from V and 6 bases from J; junction bases left unmatched: 18. The CDR3 runs 17 residues.

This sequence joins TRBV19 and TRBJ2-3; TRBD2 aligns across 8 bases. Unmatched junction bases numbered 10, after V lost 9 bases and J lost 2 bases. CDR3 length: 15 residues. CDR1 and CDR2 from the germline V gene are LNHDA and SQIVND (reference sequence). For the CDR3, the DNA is TGTGCCAGCCAGCGGGGGCAGAGTAACACAGATACGCAGTATTTT. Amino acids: CASQRGQSNTDTQYF.

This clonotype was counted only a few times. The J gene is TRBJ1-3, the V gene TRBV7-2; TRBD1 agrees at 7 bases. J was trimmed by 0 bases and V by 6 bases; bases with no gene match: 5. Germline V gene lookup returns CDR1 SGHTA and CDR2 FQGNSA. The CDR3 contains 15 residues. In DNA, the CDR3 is TGTGCCAGCAGTTGGGACAGCGTCTCTGGAAACACCATATATTTT. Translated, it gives CASSWDSVSGNTIYF.

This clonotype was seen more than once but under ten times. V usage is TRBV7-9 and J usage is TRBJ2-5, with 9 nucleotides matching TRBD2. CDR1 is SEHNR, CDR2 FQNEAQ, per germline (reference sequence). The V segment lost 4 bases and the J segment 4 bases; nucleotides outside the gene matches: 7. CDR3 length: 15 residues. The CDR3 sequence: CASSSLAGLGETQYF. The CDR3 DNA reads TGTGCCAGCAGCTCTCTAGCGGGACTGGGAGAGACCCAGTACTTC.

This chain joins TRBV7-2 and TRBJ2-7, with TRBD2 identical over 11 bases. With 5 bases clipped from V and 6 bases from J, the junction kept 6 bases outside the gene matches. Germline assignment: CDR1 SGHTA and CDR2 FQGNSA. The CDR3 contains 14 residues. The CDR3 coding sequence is TGTGCCAGCAGCGTACTAGCGGGAGTCACCGAGCAGTACTTC. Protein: CASSVLAGVTEQYF.

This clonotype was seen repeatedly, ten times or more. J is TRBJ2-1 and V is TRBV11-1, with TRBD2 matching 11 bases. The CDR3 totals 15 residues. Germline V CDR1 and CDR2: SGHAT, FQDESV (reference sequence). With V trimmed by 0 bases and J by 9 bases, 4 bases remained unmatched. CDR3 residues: CASSLALAGGREQFF. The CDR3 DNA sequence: TGTGCCAGCAGCTTAGCCCTAGCGGGGGGCCGTGAGCAGTTCTTC.

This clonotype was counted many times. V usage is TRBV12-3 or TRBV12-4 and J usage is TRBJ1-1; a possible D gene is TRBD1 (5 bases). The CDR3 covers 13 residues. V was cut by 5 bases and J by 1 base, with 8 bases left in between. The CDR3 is CASSQRGNTEAFF. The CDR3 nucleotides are TGTGCCAGCAGTCAGAGGGGGAACACTGAAGCTTTCTTT.

DNA of the CDR3: TGTGCCAGCAGTCCACCACTACAGGCAGATACGCAGTATTTT. Translating it yields CASSPPLQADTQYF. The chain uses TRBV12-3 or TRBV12-4 and TRBJ2-3, with TRBD1 as a possible D gene (5 bases). The CDR3 is 14 residues long. Trimming took off 5 bases at V and 4 bases at J, with 13 bases between the two ends.

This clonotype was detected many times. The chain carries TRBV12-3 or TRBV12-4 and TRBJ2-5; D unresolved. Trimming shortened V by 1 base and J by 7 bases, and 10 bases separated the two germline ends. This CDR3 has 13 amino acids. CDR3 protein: CASSLGLKGTQYF. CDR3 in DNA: TGTGCCAGCAGTTTAGGCCTGAAAGGGACCCAGTACTTC.

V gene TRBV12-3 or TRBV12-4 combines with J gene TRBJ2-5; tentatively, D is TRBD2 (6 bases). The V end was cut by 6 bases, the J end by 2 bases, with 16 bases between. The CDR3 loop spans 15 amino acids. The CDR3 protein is CASRGLGLGQETQYF. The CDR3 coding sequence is TGTGCCAGCAGGGGACTGGGTCTAGGGCAAGAGACCCAGTACTTC.

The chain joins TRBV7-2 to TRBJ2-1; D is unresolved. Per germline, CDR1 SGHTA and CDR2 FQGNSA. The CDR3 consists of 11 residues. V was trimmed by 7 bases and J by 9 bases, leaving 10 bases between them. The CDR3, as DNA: TGTGCCAGCACCTCCGCAATTGAGCAGTTCTTC. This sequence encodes CASTSAIEQFF.

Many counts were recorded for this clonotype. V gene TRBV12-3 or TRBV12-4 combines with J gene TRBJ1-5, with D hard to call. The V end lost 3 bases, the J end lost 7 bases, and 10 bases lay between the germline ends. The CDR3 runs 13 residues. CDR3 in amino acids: CASSLDTQQPQHF. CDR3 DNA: TGTGCCAGCAGTTTGGATACCCAACAGCCCCAGCATTTT.

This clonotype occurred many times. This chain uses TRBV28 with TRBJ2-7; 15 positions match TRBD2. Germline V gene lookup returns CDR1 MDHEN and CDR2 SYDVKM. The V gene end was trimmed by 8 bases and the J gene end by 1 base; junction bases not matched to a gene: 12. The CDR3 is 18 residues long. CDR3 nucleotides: TGTGCCAGCGATTGGACTAGCGGGAGGGCAATCCTATCCTACGAGCAGTACTTC. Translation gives CASDWTSGRAILSYEQYF.

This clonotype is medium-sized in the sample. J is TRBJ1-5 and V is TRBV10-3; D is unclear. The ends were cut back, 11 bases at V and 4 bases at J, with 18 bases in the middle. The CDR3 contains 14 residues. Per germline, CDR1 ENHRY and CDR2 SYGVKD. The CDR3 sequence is CAAAGVLGNQPQHF. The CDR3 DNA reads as TGTGCCGCGGCCGGAGTCCTGGGGAATCAGCCCCAGCATTTT.

CDR3 protein: CASSDPGREKLFF. The DNA of the CDR3 is TGTGCCAGCAGTGATCCGGGGAGGGAAAAACTGTTTTTT. The chain links TRBV28 to TRBJ1-4; D not certain. The CDR3 has 13 amino acids. V was pared by 5 bases and J by 8 bases, with 12 bases between. Per germline, CDR1 MDHEN and CDR2 SYDVKM.

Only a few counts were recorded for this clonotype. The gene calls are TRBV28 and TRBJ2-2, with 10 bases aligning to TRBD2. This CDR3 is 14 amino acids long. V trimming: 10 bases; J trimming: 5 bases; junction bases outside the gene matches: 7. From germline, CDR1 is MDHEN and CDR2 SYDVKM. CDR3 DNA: TGTGCCACCCTAGCGGGAGAAAGAACCGGGGAGCTGTTTTTT. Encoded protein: CATLAGERTGELFF.

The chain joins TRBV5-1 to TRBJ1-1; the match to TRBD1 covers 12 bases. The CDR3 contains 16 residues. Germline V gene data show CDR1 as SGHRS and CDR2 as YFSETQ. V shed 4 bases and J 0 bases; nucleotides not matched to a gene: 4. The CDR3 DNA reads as TGCGCCAGCAGCAGGGGACAGGGGGCTGTGAACACTGAAGCTTTCTTT. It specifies CASSRGQGAVNTEAFF.

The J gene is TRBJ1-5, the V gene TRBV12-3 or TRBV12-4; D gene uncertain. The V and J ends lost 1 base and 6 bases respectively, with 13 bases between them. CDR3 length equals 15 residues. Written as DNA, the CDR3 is TGTGCCAGCAGTTTAGACAGTGACGGGAGTCAGCCCCAGCATTTT. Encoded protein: CASSLDSDGSQPQHF.

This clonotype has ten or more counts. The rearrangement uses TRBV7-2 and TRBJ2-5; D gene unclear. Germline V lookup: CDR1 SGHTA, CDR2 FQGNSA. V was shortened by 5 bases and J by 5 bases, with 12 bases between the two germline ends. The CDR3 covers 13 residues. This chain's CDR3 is CASSPGPMETQYF. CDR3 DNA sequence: TGTGCCAGCAGCCCTGGACCCATGGAGACCCAGTACTTC. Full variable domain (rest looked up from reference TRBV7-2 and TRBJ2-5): GAGVSQSPSNKVTEKGKDVELRCDPISGHTALYWYRQSLGQGLEFLIYFQGNSAPDKSGLPSDRFSAERTGGSVSTLTIQRTQQEDSAVYLCASSPGPMETQYFGPGTRLLVL.